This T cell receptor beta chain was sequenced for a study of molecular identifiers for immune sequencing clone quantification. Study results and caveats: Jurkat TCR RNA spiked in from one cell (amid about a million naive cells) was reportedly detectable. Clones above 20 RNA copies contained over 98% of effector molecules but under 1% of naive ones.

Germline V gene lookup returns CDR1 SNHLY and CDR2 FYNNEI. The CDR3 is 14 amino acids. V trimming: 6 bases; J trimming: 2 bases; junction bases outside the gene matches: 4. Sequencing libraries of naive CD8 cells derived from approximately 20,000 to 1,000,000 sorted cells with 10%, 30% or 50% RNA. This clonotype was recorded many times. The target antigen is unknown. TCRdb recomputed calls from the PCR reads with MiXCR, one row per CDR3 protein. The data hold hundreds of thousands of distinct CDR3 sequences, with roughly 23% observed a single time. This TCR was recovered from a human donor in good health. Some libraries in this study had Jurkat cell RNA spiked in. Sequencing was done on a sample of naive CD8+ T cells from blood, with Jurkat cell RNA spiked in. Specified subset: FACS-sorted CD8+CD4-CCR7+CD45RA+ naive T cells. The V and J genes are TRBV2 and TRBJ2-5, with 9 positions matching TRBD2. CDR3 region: CASSWTSEQETQYF. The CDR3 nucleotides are TGTGCCAGCAGCTGGACTAGCGAGCAAGAGACCCAGTACTTC.